This TCR beta chain was found in a study of T cells expressing NK-cell markers. About the study: In sorted CD3+CD56+NKG2C+, CD3+CD56+NKG2C- and CD3+CD56-NKG2C+ T cells, TCR beta repertoires were obtained. Of eight sequenced donors, seven were HCMV-seropositive and one HCMV-seronegative.

TCRdb reprocessed the 5' RACE reads and stores each CDR3 protein as one record, lacking DNA. The listing records over 150,000 distinct CDR3 sequences. The CDR3 has 19 residues. Germline loops: CDR1 LGHDT, CDR2 YNNKEL (reference sequence). Study results and limitations: The same clonotypes also predominated in the CD3+CD56-NKG2C+ fraction of several donors. In roughly 6 donors, dominant CD3+CD56+NKG2C+ clones formed 1.0-7.0% of CD8+ cells.

For this clonotype: No antigen is known for it.

The rearrangement links TRBV3-1 to TRBJ1-6. The receptor was isolated from a man between 18 and 69 years old in good health. Sequencing was carried out using blood T cells: a sorted CD56 or NKG2C T cell subset, CD4+ or CD8+ T cells, or bulk PBMC T cells (not recorded which). The chain's CDR3 is CASSQDRSRVTPNNSPLHF.